A selection of T cell receptor beta chains follows, all from one sample in a study of blood T cell repertoires in COVID-19. Sequencing used immunoSEQ multiplex PCR; TCRdb keeps in-frame clones, though not all of them. This sample has nearly 350,000 clones, with over 70% found just once. Sequencing was done on a sample of peripheral blood. All receptors come from a man aged 25 to 45 with active or convalescent COVID-19. CDR3s include the opening cysteine and the closing phenylalanine or tryptophan. D genes are given only for firm matches. Size tells how often a clone was seen (once, few, many) or the class of an expanded clone, and some rows leave it out.

clone_size	d_call	j_call	v_call	cdr3_nt	cdr3_aa
.	TRBD1	TRBJ2-7	TRBV30	TGTGCCTGGAGGGAACAGGGGCTGGGCGAGCAGTACTTC	CAWREQGLGEQYF
.	TRBD1	TRBJ2-1	TRBV15	TGTGCCACCAGCAGTAAGACAGGGGGCTACAATGAGCAGTTCTTC	CATSSKTGGYNEQFF
.	.	TRBJ2-1	TRBV14	TGTGCCAGCAGCCAACGCTGGCACAGCTCCTACAATGAGCAGTTCTTC	CASSQRWHSSYNEQFF
.	.	TRBJ2-1	TRBV19	TGTGCCAGCCATGCGGGGAATTTTAACAATGAGCAGTTCTTC	CASHAGNFNNEQFF
.	TRBD2	TRBJ2-7	TRBV24-1	TGTGCCACCAGTGATGGTCCTAGCGGTGGTTACGAGCAGTACTTC	CATSDGPSGGYEQYF
.	TRBD2	TRBJ2-7	TRBV19	TGTGCCAGTAGTCAAACGGGGGGCTACGAGCAGTACTTC	CASSQTGGYEQYF
.	TRBD1	TRBJ1-2	TRBV7-2	TGTGCCAGCAGTCCTGCCGGGACAGGTGGGGGCTACACCTTC	CASSPAGTGGGYTF
.	TRBD1	TRBJ2-3	TRBV7-3	TGTGCCAGCAGCTTAGATAGGGGGCTTACAGATACGCAGTATTTT	CASSLDRGLTDTQYF
.	TRBD1	TRBJ1-2	TRBV30	TGTGCCTGCCCCTCGGGACAGGGAGGCGGCTACACCTTC	CACPSGQGGGYTF
.	TRBD1	TRBJ2-2	TRBV12-5	TGTGCTAGTGGTTGGATAGGACAGGGGCGGAACACCGGGGAGCTGTTTTTT	CASGWIGQGRNTGELFF
.	TRBD2	TRBJ2-5	TRBV6-5	TGTGCCAGCAGGCTAGCGGGAGGGCCGTATGAGACCCAGTACTTC	CASRLAGGPYETQYF
few	.	TRBJ2-5	TRBV4-3	TGCGCCAGCAGCCAAGGTGCCCTAGCGTGGGAGACCCAGTACTTC	CASSQGALAWETQYF
.	TRBD1	TRBJ2-3	TRBV29-1	TGCAGCGTAGACGGGACAGGGATAGGATCAGATACGCAGTATTTT	CSVDGTGIGSDTQYF
.	.	TRBJ2-7	TRBV27	TGTGCCAGCAACAACGCGGGGGAGCAGTACTTC	CASNNAGEQYF
.	.	TRBJ1-5	TRBV7-2	TGTGCCAGCAGCTCGGACAGTAATCAGCCCCAGCATTTT	CASSSDSNQPQHF
.	.	TRBJ1-2	TRBV10-3	TGTGCCATCAGTGAGGGGGACTACACCTATTATGGCTACACCTTC	CAISEGDYTYYGYTF
.	.	TRBJ2-7	TRBV6-4	TGTGCCAGCAGTGCCAGGGGTGTATCCTACGAGCAGTACTTC	CASSARGVSYEQYF
few	TRBD2	TRBJ2-1	TRBV19	TGTGCCAGTAGTCCACGGACTAGCGGGGGCGATAATGGTGAGCAGTTCTTC	CASSPRTSGGDNGEQFF
.	.	TRBJ1-2	TRBV7-3	TGTGCCAGCAGCTTAAAATCCGAGCCCTCCTATGGCTACACCTTC	CASSLKSEPSYGYTF
.	TRBD1	TRBJ2-5	TRBV5-1	TGCGCCAGCAGCTTGGAGGGACAGAGCCAAGAGACCCAGTACTTC	CASSLEGQSQETQYF
.	.	TRBJ1-1	TRBV16	TGTGCCAGCAGCCAACCGTACCGGCGACGAGGGGCTTTCTTT	CASSQPYRRRGAFF
.	TRBD1	TRBJ1-6	TRBV7-3	TGTGCCAGCAGCTTAAAGACAGGGGGGGATTCACCCCTCCACTTT	CASSLKTGGDSPLHF
few	.	TRBJ1-5	TRBV7-2	TGTGCCAGCAGCCGTGACGCCTGGGCTCAGCCCCAGCATTTT	CASSRDAWAQPQHF
.	TRBD1	TRBJ1-4	TRBV28	TGTGCCAGCAGTTTACTAGGGACAGGGGGATGGAAACTGTTTTTT	CASSLLGTGGWKLFF
.	.	TRBJ1-5	TRBV5-1	TGCGCCAGCAGCCCGTCCGGGGTGACAGGCGAAAATCAGCCCCAGCATTTT	CASSPSGVTGENQPQHF
.	.	TRBJ2-1	TRBV7-2	TGTGCCAGCAGCTTATCATGGACAGGGAGGGGTGAGCAGTTCTTC	CASSLSWTGRGEQFF
few	TRBD1	TRBJ2-7	TRBV10-1	TGCGCCAGCAGTGTGGAGACAGGGTGCTACGAGCAGTACTTC	CASSVETGCYEQYF
.	TRBD1	TRBJ1-4	TRBV4-3	TGCGCCAGCAGCCAAGATATTTGGGGACAGGGAGAAAAACTGTTTTTT	CASSQDIWGQGEKLFF
.	.	TRBJ1-4	TRBV28	TGTGCCAGCAGTTTCACAGGGACGGAAAAACTGTTTTTT	CASSFTGTEKLFF
few	.	TRBJ1-5	TRBV30	TGTGCCTGGAGTACTACTACGGAGAGCAATCAGCCCCAGCATTTT	CAWSTTTESNQPQHF
.	.	TRBJ2-3	TRBV24-1	TGTGCCACCAGTGACCCTGGCGCGGCTAGCACAGATACGCAGTATTTT	CATSDPGAASTDTQYF
once	TRBD1	TRBJ1-4	TRBV7-6	TGTGCCAGCAGCTTGGGACAGGGCGATAATGAAAAACTGTTTTTT	CASSLGQGDNEKLFF
few	TRBD1	TRBJ1-1	TRBV29-1	TGCAGCGTTAGGACAGGGGGCATGAACACTGAAGCTTTCTTT	CSVRTGGMNTEAFF
.	TRBD1	TRBJ2-7	TRBV6-2/TRBV6-3	TGTGCCAGCAGCGGGACAGGATCCTACGAGCAGTACTTC	CASSGTGSYEQYF
once	TRBD2	TRBJ2-1	TRBV5-1	TGCGCCAGCAGCCGGGGACTAGCGGGGCTCAATGAGCAGTTCTTC	CASSRGLAGLNEQFF
.	TRBD2	TRBJ2-5	TRBV7-3	TGTGCCAGCAGCTTAAGCGGGGCTAGCGGGGAGACCCAGTACTTC	CASSLSGASGETQYF
.	.	TRBJ1-2	TRBV15	TGTGCCACCAGCGCCCGTTCAGGGTTTTATGGCTACACCTTC	CATSARSGFYGYTF
.	.	TRBJ2-2	TRBV5-1	TGCGCCAGCAGCTTGTTCGGGAACACCGGGGAGCTGTTTTTT	CASSLFGNTGELFF
.	TRBD1	TRBJ1-1	TRBV9	TGTGCCAGCAGCGTTTTTCCAGGGGGCTCCCGAGAAGCTTTCTTT	CASSVFPGGSREAFF
.	.	TRBJ2-5	TRBV10-3	TGTGCCATCAGTGACAGGGTTTTGGAGACCCAGTACTTC	CAISDRVLETQYF
.	TRBD2	TRBJ2-3	TRBV27	TGTGCCAGCAGACTAACTGGGGTTCCCGGACTAGCATTATCAGATACGCAGTATTTT	CASRLTGVPGLALSDTQYF
.	.	TRBJ1-5	TRBV7-2	TGTGCCAGCAGCTTATACACTGACATGCCCCAGCATTTT	CASSLYTDMPQHF
.	.	TRBJ1-6	TRBV18	TGTGCCAGCTCATCTCGACCCATTACAGGGATTAATTCACCCCTCCACTTT	CASSSRPITGINSPLHF
.	TRBD1	TRBJ1-5	TRBV7-2	TGTGCCAGCAGCTTTGCAGGGGGCGAGAGTCAGCCCCAGCATTTT	CASSFAGGESQPQHF
.	TRBD1	TRBJ1-1	TRBV19	TGTGCCAGTACCTCTAACAGGGGGCGGAGCACTGAAGCTTTCTTT	CASTSNRGRSTEAFF
.	TRBD2	TRBJ2-5	TRBV30	TGTGCCTGGAGTGAGGGGGGGACTAGCGGGAGGAAGACCCAGTACTTC	CAWSEGGTSGRKTQYF
.	TRBD1	TRBJ2-7	TRBV6-1	TGTGCCAGCAGTGAGAACAGGGGGCCATACGAGCAGTACTTC	CASSENRGPYEQYF
.	TRBD2	TRBJ2-2	TRBV28	TGTGCCAGCAGTTCTCCTAGCGGGGACACCGGGTCTAGCACCGGGGAGCTGTTTTTT	CASSSPSGDTGSSTGELFF
.	TRBD1	TRBJ1-2	TRBV7-3	TGTGCCAGCAGCCCAGGGACAGCGGAAGGCTACACCTTC	CASSPGTAEGYTF
.	.	TRBJ1-5	TRBV11-3	TGTGCCAGCAGCACCATGCGGGGACAGCCCCAGCATTTT	CASSTMRGQPQHF
.	.	TRBJ2-5	TRBV5-6	TGTGCCAGCAGCTTGGGTACAGGGAAGGGGCGAGAGACCCAGTACTTC	CASSLGTGKGRETQYF